Below are 25 T cell receptor beta chains sequenced from a single sample in a study of Ad26.COV2.S vaccination and SARS-CoV-2 variants. The treatment denotes: roughly 18 received Ad26.COV2.S at low or high dose, single or two shots; roughly 5 received placebo; per-sample allocation not given. Sampling was done on day 63 after the first vaccine or placebo injection. The assay was immunoSEQ multiplex PCR, and TCRdb's table has in-frame clones only and misses some. The profile shows around 300,000 clones, approximately 86% of them singletons. Sample: peripheral blood, taken in a trial of Ad26.COV2.S vaccine versus placebo. The receptors originated from a person aged 18 to 65 who received the Ad26.COV2.S COVID-19 vaccine or a placebo.

The chain couples TRBV4-1 to TRBJ2-2; weak D call: TRBD1 (5 bases). V shed 5 bases and J shed 6 bases, with 22 bases lying between them. The CDR3 is made up of 17 amino acids. The germline gives CDR1 MGHRA, CDR2 YSYEKL. The CDR3 DNA is TGCGCCAGCAGCAAAGTCCCCCCCAGGGAAGGGTCCGGGGAGCTGTTTTTT. Protein product: CASSKVPPREGSGELFF.

The genes are TRBV6-2 or TRBV6-3 and TRBJ2-1; a weak D match, TRBD2 (6 bases). Trimming cost V 3 bases and J 3 bases, with 9 bases left between them. Per germline, CDR1 MNHEY and CDR2 SVGEGT. The CDR3 runs to 14 residues. CDR3 bases: TGTGCCAGCAGTTATGCGGAGGGCTACAATGAGCAGTTCTTC. Translated, it gives CASSYAEGYNEQFF.

V is TRBV7-2 and J is TRBJ2-6; no clear D gene. The germline CDR1 and CDR2 sequences are SGHTA and FQGNSA. The CDR3 contains 18 residues. V lost 5 bases, J lost 3 bases, and 20 bases lay in between. The CDR3 sequence is CASSPALLSAGGANVLTF. The CDR3 DNA follows: TGTGCCAGCAGCCCCGCCCTCCTTAGTGCCGGTGGGGCCAACGTCCTGACTTTC.

As for this clone: Other nucleotide sequences from this sample produce the same CDR3. V gene TRBV28 combines with J gene TRBJ2-3; 7 bases are a match to TRBD2. Germline CDR1 and CDR2: MDHEN and SYDVKM. Trimming removed 6 bases from V and 0 bases from J; junction bases left unmatched: 6. The CDR3 sequence is 15 residues long. CDR3: CASSPSGASTDTQYF. CDR3 nucleotides: TGTGCCAGCAGCCCCAGCGGGGCTAGCACAGATACGCAGTATTTT.

This chain uses TRBV15 with TRBJ1-2; no clear D gene. CDR1 is LNHNV, CDR2 YYDKDF, per germline (reference sequence). The CDR3 totals 17 residues. Trimming shortened V by 1 base and J by 2 bases, and 17 bases separated the two germline ends. The CDR3 sequence: CATSRARIALSNYGYTF. CDR3 coding DNA: TGTGCCACCAGCAGAGCCAGGATCGCCCTATCGAACTATGGCTACACCTTC.

The chain carries TRBV27 and TRBJ2-3; maybe TRBD1 (6 bases). Germline loops: CDR1 MNHEY, CDR2 SMNVEV (reference sequence). Deletions cut 4 bases from V and 2 bases from J, with 13 bases between. The CDR3 spans 15 residues. As DNA, the CDR3 is TGTGCCAGCAGTTCCGAGGGGGAATACACAGATACGCAGTATTTT. This encodes CASSSEGEYTDTQYF.

This clone appeared once. V gene TRBV2 combines with J gene TRBJ2-1; 8 bases match TRBD1. This CDR3 is built from 13 residues. The junction had 8 bases not matched to a gene; V was cut back by 7 bases and J by 9 bases. CDR1 and CDR2 (germline): SNHLY, FYNNEI. CDR3 in amino acids: CASIGQGLSEQFF. The CDR3 DNA reads TGTGCCAGCATCGGACAGGGCCTCAGTGAGCAGTTCTTC.

The rearrangement links TRBV6-2 or TRBV6-3 to TRBJ1-1; 9 nucleotides match TRBD1. The V and J ends lost 3 bases and 7 bases, in that order; junction bases with no gene match: 12. Germline V CDR1 and CDR2: MNHEY, SVGEGT. The CDR3 consists of 16 residues. Written as DNA, the CDR3 is TGTGCCAGCAGTTATGCCTTATACAGGGGGCGCAATGAAGCTTTCTTT. Translated: CASSYALYRGRNEAFF.

The chain employs TRBV7-9 and TRBJ1-2, with 9 bases lining up with TRBD1. CDR1 and CDR2 from the germline V gene are SEHNR and FQNEAQ (reference sequence). This CDR3 is 14 amino acids long. After removal of 5 bases from V and 4 bases from J, the junction contained 5 bases not matched to a gene. CDR3 region: CASSPTGGPYGYTF. DNA for the CDR3: TGTGCCAGCAGCCCGACAGGGGGTCCCTATGGCTACACCTTC.

About this clone itself: This sample includes further DNA sequences coding for the same CDR3. The chain joins TRBV28 to TRBJ1-5; 7 nucleotides align to TRBD1. The CDR3 covers 14 residues. Germline V gene lookup returns CDR1 MDHEN and CDR2 SYDVKM. V shed 6 bases, J shed 4 bases, and the junction held 6 bases outside the gene matches. The CDR3: CASRRQGGNQPQHF. Written as DNA, the CDR3 is TGTGCCAGCAGAAGACAGGGAGGGAATCAGCCCCAGCATTTT.

This rearrangement joins TRBV10-1 to TRBJ2-3; 9 nucleotides match TRBD2. This CDR3 comprises 18 residues. Germline V CDR1 and CDR2: WNHNN, SYGVQD (reference sequence). V dropped 9 bases and J dropped 2; count of bases not matched to a gene: 18. The CDR3 is CARGTKREVIRVTDTQYF. DNA for the CDR3: TGCGCCAGAGGGACTAAGCGGGAGGTGATAAGGGTCACAGATACGCAGTATTTT.

The chain joins TRBV6-4 to TRBJ2-3, with 7 positions matching TRBD2. Unmatched junction bases numbered 7, after V lost 3 bases and J lost 4 bases. CDR3 size: 15 residues. The germline V gene encodes CDR1 MRHNA and CDR2 SNTAGT. The CDR3 nucleotides are TGTGCCAGCAGTGAGGGGACCCGGGAGGCAGATACGCAGTATTTT. It codes for CASSEGTREADTQYF.

The sample holds a few counts of this clone. The chain recombines TRBV27 with TRBJ1-1, with TRBD1 matching 10 bases. Trimming took 8 bases from V and 8 from J; bases not matched to a gene: 5. Germline V gives CDR1 MNHEY, CDR2 SMNVEV (reference sequence). The CDR3 is 12 residues long. The DNA for the CDR3 is TGTGCCAGCGTGGGACAGGGGATCGAAGCTTTCTTT. It codes for CASVGQGIEAFF.

A few counts support this clone. The V call is TRBV21-1, the J call TRBJ2-5; the table calls TRBD2, which could not be checked here. TRBV21-1 is a pseudogene segment. The CDR3 has 15 residues. The CDR3 DNA is TGTGCCAGCAGCAAAGTGGCAAGGGGAGGGGAGACCCAGTACTTC. This encodes CASSKVARGGETQYF.

The chain joins TRBV5-4 to TRBJ1-2; 7 nucleotides agree with TRBD1. The CDR3 loop spans 13 amino acids. The V segment lost 4 bases and the J segment 7 bases; nucleotides outside the gene matches: 7. Germline CDR1 reads SGHNT; CDR2 reads YYREEE (reference sequence). The DNA for the CDR3 is TGTGCCAGCAGCACCGAGGCAGGGGGTGGCTACACCTTC. This translates into CASSTEAGGGYTF.

The chain carries TRBV6-2 or TRBV6-3 and TRBJ2-1, with unresolved D. The CDR3 runs 13 residues. Per the germline V gene, CDR1 is MNHEY and CDR2 is SVGEGT. Trimming stripped 4 bases from V and 8 bases from J, with 12 bases between. CDR3 region: CASSFDGLDEQFF. Here the CDR3 DNA reads TGTGCCAGCAGTTTTGACGGGTTGGATGAGCAGTTCTTC.

This chain links TRBV25-1 with TRBJ1-4; possibly TRBD1 for D (5 bases). Per germline, CDR1 MGHDK and CDR2 SYGVNS. The ends were cut back, 5 bases at V and 5 bases at J, with 15 bases in the middle. There are 15 residues in the CDR3. CDR3 protein: CASSMAGGVNEKLFF. The CDR3 DNA reads TGTGCCAGCAGTATGGCTGGGGGGGTGAATGAAAAACTGTTTTTT.

The J gene is TRBJ2-3, the V gene TRBV4-2, with 9 bases that match TRBD1. CDR3 length equals 19 residues. CDR1 and CDR2 from the germline V gene are LGHNA and YNFKEQ. The trim removed 2 bases at V and 2 bases at J, leaving 14 bases unmatched. In DNA form, the CDR3 reads TGTGCCAGCAGCCAAACCTCCAGTGGACAGGGGTTTTTCACAGATACGCAGTATTTT. This encodes CASSQTSSGQGFFTDTQYF.

This chain connects TRBV6-6 to TRBJ1-2, with unresolved D. The CDR3 sequence is 12 residues long. Between the trimmed V and J ends, which lost 7 bases and 7 bases, there was a span of 13 bases. Germline values: CDR1 MNHNY, CDR2 SVGAGI (reference sequence). DNA of the CDR3: TGTGCCAGCACCCTATCTGAGGGTGGCTACACCTTC. Protein sequence: CASTLSEGGYTF.

The rearrangement uses TRBV4-3 and TRBJ1-4; the D gene is possibly TRBD1 (5 bases). Trimming pared 1 base from V and 4 bases from J, leaving 10 bases between. This CDR3 is built from 15 residues. In germline, CDR1 is LGHNA, CDR2 YSLEER. The CDR3 spells CASSQGAQGNEKLFF. DNA for the CDR3: TGCGCCAGCAGCCAAGGGGCTCAGGGTAATGAAAAACTGTTTTTT.

The chain combines TRBV28 with TRBJ1-1; 7 bases match TRBD1. This CDR3 has 14 residues. The V gene's germline CDR1 is MDHEN and CDR2 SYDVKM. V gave up 5 bases and J gave up 0 bases; unmatched junction bases: 3. In nucleotides, the CDR3 is TGTGCCAGCAGTGTCGGGACAGTGAACACTGAAGCTTTCTTT. The encoded protein is CASSVGTVNTEAFF.

V gene TRBV7-9 combines with J gene TRBJ2-2; tentative D call: TRBD1 (5 bases). The CDR3 sequence is 18 residues long. The germline V gene has CDR1 SEHNR and CDR2 FQNEAQ (reference sequence). V was pared by 4 bases and J by 8 bases, with 26 bases between. Written as DNA, the CDR3 is TGTGCCAGCAGCTCCCCTCCTGACAGACCGTTAGGGGAAGGGGAGCTGTTTTTT. Residues: CASSSPPDRPLGEGELFF.

A few counts support this clone. The V gene is TRBV9, the J gene TRBJ1-4, with D possibly matching TRBD1 (5 bases). Germline V lookup: CDR1 SGDLS, CDR2 YYNGEE. The CDR3 has 13 amino acids. V was pared by 6 bases and J by 5 bases, with 11 bases between. The CDR3 DNA reads as TGTGCCAGCACCGGGACGGAAAATGAAAAACTGTTTTTT. It encodes CASTGTENEKLFF.

This chain joins TRBV7-2 and TRBJ2-7; TRBD1 agrees at 9 bases. This CDR3 comprises 14 residues. The junction had 10 bases not matched to a gene; V was cut back by 7 bases and J by 6 bases. Germline CDR1 SGHTA, CDR2 FQGNSA. The CDR3 sequence: CASTFTGQGGEQYF. CDR3 sequence (DNA): TGTGCCAGCACCTTTACGGGACAGGGCGGCGAGCAGTACTTC.

The gene calls are TRBV11-2 and TRBJ2-7; D may be TRBD1 or TRBD2 (5 bases each). The CDR3 covers 14 residues. The germline V gene encodes CDR1 SGHAT and CDR2 FQNNGV. V was clipped by 5 bases and J by 1 base, with 12 bases between them. The CDR3 nucleotides read TGTGCCAGCAGCCCCCGAGAGGGGTCCTACGAGCAGTACTTC. Residues: CASSPREGSYEQYF.